Listed below are T cell receptor beta chains from one sample, sequenced in a study of human T cells and chemical hapten exposure. One entry per CDR3 protein results from TCRdb running MiXCR on the RACE reads. The table includes around 67,000 distinct CDR3 sequences, 6.5% to 10% detected once. Material: whole blood, obtained in connection with sensitization to the hapten diphenylcyclopropenone (DPC). These receptors all come from a woman in her forties or fifties with alopecia areata. Some clones in this sample may be carry-over from other donors' samples. CDR3s include the opening cysteine and the closing phenylalanine or tryptophan. D genes are given only for firm matches. Clone size, where shown, is once, few, many, or a class for clones that have expanded.

J gene: TRBJ2-4; D gene: NA; V gene: TRBV6-6; clone size: NA; CDR3 DNA: TGTGTCATACAGGAGAGCGCGGCCAAAAACATTCAGTACTTC; CDR3 protein: CVIQESAAKNIQYF
J gene: TRBJ1-3; D gene: NA; V gene: TRBV20-1; clone size: NA; CDR3 DNA: TGCAGTGCCCTCTTTGACAGCTCTGGAAACACCATATATTTT; CDR3 protein: CSALFDSSGNTIYF
J gene: TRBJ2-5; D gene: NA; V gene: TRBV13; clone size: few; CDR3 DNA: TGTGCCAGCAGCTCGGACAGCCACCAAGAGACCCAGTACTTC; CDR3 protein: CASSSDSHQETQYF
J gene: TRBJ1-1; D gene: NA; V gene: TRBV5-1; clone size: NA; CDR3 DNA: TGCGCCAGCAGCTTGGAAGGGGAAGCTTTCTTT; CDR3 protein: CASSLEGEAFF
J gene: TRBJ2-1; D gene: TRBD2; V gene: TRBV9; clone size: once; CDR3 DNA: TGTGCCAGCAGCGGGGGAGGTAGCGGGATAGATAATGAGCAGTTCTTC; CDR3 protein: CASSGGGSGIDNEQFF
J gene: TRBJ2-2; D gene: TRBD2; V gene: TRBV2; clone size: NA; CDR3 DNA: TGTGCCAGCAGTGGTAGCGGGGGGGCCGGCACCGGGGAGCTGTTTTTT; CDR3 protein: CASSGSGGAGTGELFF
J gene: TRBJ2-7; D gene: NA; V gene: TRBV25-1; clone size: many; CDR3 DNA: TGTGCCAGCAGTGACAGCGGACCTTCCTACGAGCAGTACTTC; CDR3 protein: CASSDSGPSYEQYF
J gene: TRBJ2-3; D gene: NA; V gene: TRBV3-1; clone size: few; CDR3 DNA: TGTGCCAGCAGCCACGGCGAGGGGGGAGGTACGCAGTATTTT; CDR3 protein: CASSHGEGGGTQYF
J gene: TRBJ1-6; D gene: NA; V gene: TRBV20-1; clone size: few; CDR3 DNA: TGCAGTGCTAGGGGGAGGGCGTTCGGTAATTCACCCCTCCACTTT; CDR3 protein: CSARGRAFGNSPLHF
J gene: TRBJ2-3; D gene: TRBD2; V gene: TRBV29-1; clone size: NA; CDR3 DNA: TGCAGCGTTGACGGAGCGGGGAGCACAGATACGCAGTATTTT; CDR3 protein: CSVDGAGSTDTQYF
J gene: TRBJ1-1; D gene: TRBD1; V gene: TRBV7-2; clone size: many; CDR3 DNA: TGTGCCAGCAGCCCGGACAGGATCGTGAACACTGAAGCTTTCTTT; CDR3 protein: CASSPDRIVNTEAFF
J gene: TRBJ1-1; D gene: NA; V gene: TRBV5-4; clone size: few; CDR3 DNA: TGTGCCAGCAGCTTGTCGGGGCCCCGCACTGAAGCTTTCTTT; CDR3 protein: CASSLSGPRTEAFF
J gene: TRBJ2-4; D gene: NA; V gene: TRBV6-1; clone size: few; CDR3 DNA: TGTGCCAGCAGTGTTGAAGGGAGGCACCCAAGGAACATTCAGTACTTC; CDR3 protein: CASSVEGRHPRNIQYF
J gene: TRBJ2-6; D gene: NA; V gene: TRBV5-4; clone size: few; CDR3 DNA: TGTGCCAGCAGCTCGGACCGCGGTCGGTTCTCTGGGGCCAACGTCCTGACTTTC; CDR3 protein: CASSSDRGRFSGANVLTF
J gene: TRBJ1-2; D gene: NA; V gene: TRBV12-3/TRBV12-4; clone size: many; CDR3 DNA: TGTGCCAGCAGTTCTTGGGTGGTTTCGGTGGGGGGCTACACCTTC; CDR3 protein: CASSSWVVSVGGYTF
J gene: TRBJ2-3; D gene: NA; V gene: TRBV28; clone size: NA; CDR3 DNA: TGTGCCAGCAGCTTAACCCACCCCATAGATACGCAGTATTTT; CDR3 protein: CASSLTHPIDTQYF
J gene: TRBJ2-1; D gene: NA; V gene: TRBV6-2/TRBV6-3; clone size: many; CDR3 DNA: TGTGCCAGCAGTTACCCCAATGAGCAGTTCTTC; CDR3 protein: CASSYPNEQFF
J gene: TRBJ2-1; D gene: TRBD2; V gene: TRBV12-3/TRBV12-4; clone size: few; CDR3 DNA: TGTGCCAGCAGTCCACGGACTAGCGGGAATGGTCGGCAGTTCTTC; CDR3 protein: CASSPRTSGNGRQFF
J gene: TRBJ2-1; D gene: NA; V gene: TRBV12-3/TRBV12-4; clone size: NA; CDR3 DNA: TGTGCCAGCAGCATACAGGGAGGGACCTACAATGAGCAGTTCTTC; CDR3 protein: CASSIQGGTYNEQFF
J gene: TRBJ2-3; D gene: NA; V gene: TRBV20-1; clone size: NA; CDR3 DNA: TGCAGTGCTGGGAATCGAATAGCGGAATGGGCCACAGATACGCAGTATTTT; CDR3 protein: CSAGNRIAEWATDTQYF
J gene: TRBJ2-3; D gene: NA; V gene: TRBV29-1; clone size: many; CDR3 DNA: TGCAGCGTTGGGGTCGGCACAGATACGCAGTATTTT; CDR3 protein: CSVGVGTDTQYF
J gene: TRBJ1-6; D gene: NA; V gene: TRBV12-3/TRBV12-4; clone size: many; CDR3 DNA: TGTGCCAGCGGAAAGACGGTGGGGACCCGTAATTCACCCCTCCACTTT; CDR3 protein: CASGKTVGTRNSPLHF
J gene: TRBJ2-3; D gene: NA; V gene: TRBV29-1; clone size: NA; CDR3 DNA: TGCAGTGGTGACAGCACAGATACGCAGTATTTT; CDR3 protein: CSGDSTDTQYF
J gene: TRBJ2-3; D gene: TRBD2; V gene: TRBV4-2; clone size: many; CDR3 DNA: TGTGCCAGCAGCCAAGTGAGCGGGAGGGGGACAGATACGCAGTATTTT; CDR3 protein: CASSQVSGRGTDTQYF
J gene: TRBJ2-2; D gene: NA; V gene: TRBV6-5; clone size: NA; CDR3 DNA: TGTGCCAGCAGTAGGCAGGGTTTCGGGGAGCTGTTTTTT; CDR3 protein: CASSRQGFGELFF
J gene: TRBJ2-2; D gene: TRBD2; V gene: TRBV27; clone size: NA; CDR3 DNA: TGTGCCAGCAGTACTAGCGGGAGGGAAGTCGGGGAGCTGTTTTTT; CDR3 protein: CASSTSGREVGELFF
J gene: TRBJ2-7; D gene: NA; V gene: TRBV11-2; clone size: NA; CDR3 DNA: TGTGCCAGCAGCTTTTTACAGACATACGAGCAGTACTTC; CDR3 protein: CASSFLQTYEQYF
J gene: TRBJ1-4; D gene: NA; V gene: TRBV6-1; clone size: NA; CDR3 DNA: TGTGCCAGTAGGAGGAGCTCTCTGGATGAAAAACTGTTTTTT; CDR3 protein: CASRRSSLDEKLFF
J gene: TRBJ1-1; D gene: TRBD1; V gene: TRBV6-1; clone size: NA; CDR3 DNA: TGTGCCAGCAGGGAGGGGACAGGGGTTTTTTCTGAAGCTTTCTTT; CDR3 protein: CASREGTGVFSEAFF
J gene: TRBJ2-3; D gene: NA; V gene: TRBV6-6; clone size: few; CDR3 DNA: TGTGCCAGCAGTGAGGCAACCGCTAGCACAGATACGCAGTATTTT; CDR3 protein: CASSEATASTDTQYF
J gene: TRBJ1-1; D gene: TRBD1; V gene: TRBV20-1; clone size: few; CDR3 DNA: TGCAGTGCAGAACCGCAGGGGGGGACTGAAGCTTTCTTT; CDR3 protein: CSAEPQGGTEAFF
J gene: TRBJ1-2; D gene: TRBD1; V gene: TRBV12-3/TRBV12-4; clone size: few; CDR3 DNA: TGTGCCAGCAGCTTTGGACAGGGAGACTATGGCTACACCTTC; CDR3 protein: CASSFGQGDYGYTF
J gene: TRBJ1-5; D gene: NA; V gene: TRBV3-1; clone size: many; CDR3 DNA: TGTGCCAGCAGCCCCGGGAGCAATCAGCCCCAGCATTTT; CDR3 protein: CASSPGSNQPQHF
J gene: TRBJ1-4; D gene: NA; V gene: TRBV7-9; clone size: few; CDR3 DNA: TGTGCCAGCAGCTCCCCAATACAGGGCCCGCCGGATGAAAAACTGTTTTTT; CDR3 protein: CASSSPIQGPPDEKLFF
J gene: TRBJ1-2; D gene: NA; V gene: TRBV7-9; clone size: few; CDR3 DNA: TGTGCCAGCAGCTCCAATAACAGGCCAGCTAACTATGGCTACACCTTC; CDR3 protein: CASSSNNRPANYGYTF
J gene: TRBJ1-4; D gene: TRBD1; V gene: TRBV6-5; clone size: NA; CDR3 DNA: TGTGCCAGCATTCAAAGGCGGCACAGGCACAGGGGTTTTGAAAAACTGTTTTTT; CDR3 protein: CASIQRRHRHRGFEKLFF
J gene: TRBJ2-1; D gene: NA; V gene: TRBV28; clone size: NA; CDR3 DNA: TGTGCCAGCAGTTCAGGTAGAGGGAGGACGGAGAATGAGCAGTTCTTC; CDR3 protein: CASSSGRGRTENEQFF
J gene: TRBJ1-5; D gene: NA; V gene: TRBV7-9; clone size: NA; CDR3 DNA: TGTGCCAGCAGCTTAGGTTCGAAGGCCCCCGGACATCAGCCCCAGCATTTT; CDR3 protein: CASSLGSKAPGHQPQHF
J gene: TRBJ2-1; D gene: NA; V gene: TRBV7-2; clone size: NA; CDR3 DNA: TGTGCCAGCAGCTTTTGGTTAGGCCTTAACAATGAGCAGTTCTTC; CDR3 protein: CASSFWLGLNNEQFF
J gene: TRBJ2-1; D gene: TRBD2; V gene: TRBV6-6; clone size: NA; CDR3 DNA: TGTGCCAGCAGTTGGACTAGCGGGGGGTCTGAGCAGTTCTTC; CDR3 protein: CASSWTSGGSEQFF
J gene: TRBJ2-3; D gene: NA; V gene: TRBV7-2; clone size: NA; CDR3 DNA: TGTGCCAGCAGCTTAGTCTGGGCAGATACGCAGTATTTT; CDR3 protein: CASSLVWADTQYF
J gene: TRBJ1-6; D gene: NA; V gene: TRBV6-2/TRBV6-3; clone size: NA; CDR3 DNA: TGTGCCAGCAGTTACAGGGCTGGGAATTCACCCCTCCACTTT; CDR3 protein: CASSYRAGNSPLHF
J gene: TRBJ1-6; D gene: NA; V gene: TRBV18; clone size: many; CDR3 DNA: TGTGCCAGCTCACCAGTGCCAGTACGATCACCCCTCCACTTT; CDR3 protein: CASSPVPVRSPLHF
J gene: TRBJ1-5; D gene: NA; V gene: TRBV5-6; clone size: NA; CDR3 DNA: TGTGCCAGCAACCCACCGAGGGGTAGCAATCAGCCCCAGCATTTT; CDR3 protein: CASNPPRGSNQPQHF
J gene: TRBJ2-3; D gene: NA; V gene: TRBV11-3; clone size: few; CDR3 DNA: TGTGCCAGCAGCTTGCTTCGGCCCCCGAGGGAGGCAGATACGCAGTATTTT; CDR3 protein: CASSLLRPPREADTQYF
J gene: TRBJ2-3; D gene: TRBD2; V gene: TRBV20-1; clone size: few; CDR3 DNA: TGCAGTGCTAGAGATTCTAGCGGGGGCGCAGATACGCAGTATTTT; CDR3 protein: CSARDSSGGADTQYF
J gene: TRBJ2-1; D gene: TRBD2; V gene: TRBV6-2/TRBV6-3; clone size: NA; CDR3 DNA: TGTGCCAGCAGTACCGGACTAGCGGGAGTCGGTTGGGGCCCATCGCGGCAGTTCTTC; CDR3 protein: CASSTGLAGVGWGPSRQFF
J gene: TRBJ2-7; D gene: NA; V gene: TRBV10-3; clone size: many; CDR3 DNA: TGTGCCATCAGCAAAGGGGGTCCGGGTTACGAGCAGTACTTC; CDR3 protein: CAISKGGPGYEQYF